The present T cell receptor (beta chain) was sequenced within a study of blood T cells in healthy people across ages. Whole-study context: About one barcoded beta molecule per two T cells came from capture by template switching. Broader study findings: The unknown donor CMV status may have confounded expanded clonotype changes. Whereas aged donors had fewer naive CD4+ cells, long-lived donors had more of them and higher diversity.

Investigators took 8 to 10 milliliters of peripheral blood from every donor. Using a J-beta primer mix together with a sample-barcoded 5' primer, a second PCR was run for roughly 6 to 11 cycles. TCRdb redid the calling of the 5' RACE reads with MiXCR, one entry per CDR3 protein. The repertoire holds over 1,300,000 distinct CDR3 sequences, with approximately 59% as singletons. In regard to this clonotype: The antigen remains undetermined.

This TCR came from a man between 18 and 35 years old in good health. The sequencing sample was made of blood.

CDR3 DNA: TGTGCCAGCAGTTACTTTCGGTCTGGACTAGCGGGGAGGTACGAGCAGTACTTC. Its translation is CASSYFRSGLAGRYEQYF. V is TRBV6-2 or TRBV6-3 and J is TRBJ2-7, with 12 positions matching TRBD2. In germline, CDR1 is MNHEY, CDR2 SVGEGT. V trimming: 1 base; J trimming: 4 bases; junction bases outside the gene matches: 11. The CDR3 totals 18 residues.